Listed below are T cell receptor beta chains from one sample, sequenced in a study of blood T cell repertoires in COVID-19. Measured with immunoSEQ multiplex PCR; TCRdb has only the in-frame clones, and not every one. The sample records 15,000 to 20,000 clones, approximately 84% being singletons. The sample taken for sequencing was peripheral blood. Receptors originate from a human donor with active COVID-19. The donor label of this sample is uncertain. Each CDR3 is given with its conserved first and last residue. The D gene is left open where the match is weak. Size tells how often a clone was seen (once, few, many) or the class of an expanded clone, and some rows leave it out.

>.|TRBJ2-1|.|TRBV7-9
CASSLAGGSAYNEQFF
TGTGCCAGCAGCTTAGCAGGAGGGAGCGCTTACAATGAGCAGTTCTTC
>.|TRBJ2-1|TRBD1|TRBV5-1
CASSFFTGTGGNEQFF
TGCGCCAGCAGCTTTTTCACCGGGACAGGGGGCAATGAGCAGTTCTTC
>.|TRBJ1-4|.|TRBV10-1
CASSEDSTNEKLFF
TGCGCCAGCAGTGAAGACAGTACCAATGAAAAACTGTTTTTT
>.|TRBJ2-7|.|TRBV7-2
CASSLMYQVREQYF
TGTGCCAGCAGCCTAATGTATCAGGTCCGCGAGCAGTACTTC
>.|TRBJ2-5|.|TRBV12-3/TRBV12-4
CASSFGGEETQYF
TGTGCCAGCAGTTTCGGCGGGGAAGAGACCCAGTACTTC
>.|TRBJ1-1|.|TRBV5-1
CASSFTKTGTDTEAFF
TGCGCCAGCAGCTTTACCAAAACAGGGACCGACACTGAAGCTTTCTTT
>.|TRBJ1-1|TRBD1|TRBV27
CASSPGQGRRVNTEAFF
TGTGCCAGCAGTCCCGGACAGGGGAGAAGGGTTAACACTGAAGCTTTCTTT
>.|TRBJ2-1|.|TRBV4-1
CASSQDLATYEQFF
TGCGCCAGCAGCCAAGATCTAGCGACGTATGAGCAGTTCTTC
>.|TRBJ1-3|.|TRBV12-3/TRBV12-4
CASSLPGNTIYF
TGTGCCAGCAGCCTACCGGGAAACACCATATATTTT
>once|TRBJ1-1|.|TRBV12-3/TRBV12-4
CASSKDRSTEAFF
TGTGCCAGCAGCAAAGACAGGAGCACTGAAGCTTTCTTT
>.|TRBJ1-1|TRBD1|TRBV15
CATSRDMGTGKAFF
TGTGCCACCAGCAGAGATATGGGGACAGGGAAGGCTTTCTTT
>.|TRBJ2-3|.|TRBV6-5
CASSLSTDTQYF
TGTGCCAGCAGTCTGAGCACAGATACGCAGTATTTT
>.|TRBJ2-2|.|TRBV19
CASTIGQGSTGELFF
TGTGCCAGTACCATAGGTCAGGGATCCACCGGGGAGCTGTTTTTT
>.|TRBJ2-1|TRBD2|TRBV7-6
CASSSLSGSTYNEQFF
TGTGCCAGCAGCTCCCTTAGCGGGTCTACCTACAATGAGCAGTTCTTC
>.|TRBJ2-1|.|TRBV3-1/TRBV3-2
CASSQGTSFGDEQFF
TGTGCCAGCAGCCAAGGAACTAGCTTTGGCGATGAGCAGTTCTTC
>.|TRBJ2-1|.|TRBV6-2/TRBV6-3
CASSYSQGREQFF
TGTGCCAGCAGTTACTCGCAGGGCCGTGAGCAGTTCTTC
>.|TRBJ2-5|.|TRBV5-6
CASSATGPQETQYF
TGTGCCAGCAGCGCGACAGGACCTCAAGAGACCCAGTACTTC
>.|TRBJ2-1|TRBD1|TRBV24-1
CATSDELGQGNNEQFF
TGTGCCACCAGTGACGAACTCGGACAGGGAAACAATGAGCAGTTCTTC
>.|TRBJ2-7|.|TRBV6-1
CASSEEQGVDYEQYF
TGTGCCAGCAGTGAAGAACAAGGGGTCGACTACGAGCAGTACTTC
>.|TRBJ2-1|TRBD2|TRBV4-3
CASSPGLAEYNEQFF
TGCGCCAGCAGCCCCGGACTAGCGGAATACAATGAGCAGTTCTTC
>.|TRBJ2-3|.|TRBV30
CAWNLGVGNTDTQYF
TGTGCCTGGAACCTAGGGGTGGGAAACACAGATACGCAGTATTTT
>.|TRBJ1-5|.|TRBV24-1
CATITGCIAQPQHF
TGTGCCACCATAACAGGGTGCATTGCTCAGCCCCAGCATTTT
>.|TRBJ2-2|TRBD2|TRBV9
CASSPLSGRSTGELFF
TGTGCCAGCAGCCCTCTAAGCGGGAGAAGCACCGGGGAGCTGTTTTTT
>once|TRBJ2-3|TRBD2|TRBV27
CASSFLLAGITDTQYF
TGTGCCAGCAGTTTCCTACTAGCGGGAATCACAGATACGCAGTATTTT
>.|TRBJ2-7|TRBD1|TRBV3-1/TRBV3-2
CASSLLDRGGYEQYF
TGTGCCAGCAGCCTCCTGGACAGGGGAGGCTACGAGCAGTACTTC
>.|TRBJ1-5|.|TRBV21-1
CASSKLTGVRKQPQHF
TGTGCCAGCAGCAAGTTAACGGGGGTAAGGAAACAGCCCCAGCATTTT
>.|TRBJ2-7|TRBD1|TRBV28
CASSWLSTGGVNEQYF
TGTGCCAGCAGTTGGCTATCCACAGGGGGCGTTAACGAGCAGTACTTC
>.|TRBJ2-7|TRBD1|TRBV5-1
CASSKGQTYEQYF
TGCGCCAGCAGCAAGGGACAGACCTACGAGCAGTACTTC
>.|TRBJ2-4|TRBD1|TRBV24-1
CATSDGQGYIQYF
TGTGCCACCAGTGACGGACAGGGGTACATTCAGTACTTC
>.|TRBJ1-2|TRBD1|TRBV28
CAARSDRGLSLRYGYTF
TGTGCCGCCCGGTCCGACAGGGGTTTGTCCCTTAGATATGGCTACACCTTC
>.|TRBJ1-1|TRBD1|TRBV2
CATQPLRQGSAFF
TGTGCCACCCAACCCCTTCGACAGGGATCAGCTTTCTTT
>.|TRBJ1-6|TRBD1|TRBV9
CASSVEGGADSPLHF
TGTGCCAGCAGCGTAGAAGGGGGCGCCGATTCACCCCTCCACTTT
>.|TRBJ2-1|TRBD2|TRBV5-1
CASMDRAGENEQFF
TGCGCCAGCATGGATCGAGCGGGAGAGAATGAGCAGTTCTTC
>few|TRBJ1-2|.|TRBV19
CASTLTGDGYNGYTF
TGTGCCAGTACCCTCACCGGCGACGGGTACAATGGCTACACCTTC
>once|TRBJ2-7|TRBD2|TRBV2
CASFVAGDEQYF
TGTGCCAGCTTCGTGGCGGGAGACGAGCAGTACTTC
>.|TRBJ2-2|TRBD2|TRBV5-4
CASSPGRGSQTGELFF
TGTGCCAGCAGCCCAGGGCGCGGGAGTCAGACCGGGGAGCTGTTTTTT